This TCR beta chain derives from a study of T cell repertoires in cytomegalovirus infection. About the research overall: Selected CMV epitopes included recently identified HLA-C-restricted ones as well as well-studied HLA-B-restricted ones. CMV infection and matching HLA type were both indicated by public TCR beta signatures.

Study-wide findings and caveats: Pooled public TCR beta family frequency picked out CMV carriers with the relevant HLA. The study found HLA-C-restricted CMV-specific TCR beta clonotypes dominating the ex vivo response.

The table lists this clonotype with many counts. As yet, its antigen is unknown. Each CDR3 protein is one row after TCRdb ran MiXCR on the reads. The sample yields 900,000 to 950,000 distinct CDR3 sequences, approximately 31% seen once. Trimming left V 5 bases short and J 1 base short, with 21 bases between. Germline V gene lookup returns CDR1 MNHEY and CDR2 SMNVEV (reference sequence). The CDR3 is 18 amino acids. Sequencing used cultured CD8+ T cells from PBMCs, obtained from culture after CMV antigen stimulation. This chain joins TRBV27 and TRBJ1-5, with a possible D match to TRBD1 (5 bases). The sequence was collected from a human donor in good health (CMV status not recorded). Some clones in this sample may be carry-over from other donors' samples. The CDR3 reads CASSHDKGTGISNQPQHF. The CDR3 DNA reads TGTGCCAGCAGTCACGACAAGGGGACGGGGATAAGCAATCAGCCCCAGCATTTT.